This T cell receptor beta chain was recovered during a study of T cell repertoires in cytomegalovirus infection. V was clipped by 5 bases and J by 6 bases, with 13 bases between them. CDR3 length: 14 amino acids. CDR1 MDHEN and CDR2 SYDVKM come from the germline V gene. TCRdb itself ran the reads through MiXCR, one entry per CDR3 protein. Found here are 900,000 to 950,000 distinct CDR3 sequences, approximately 31% of them singletons; the top ten hold roughly an eighth. As regards this clonotype: Its antigen is as yet unknown.

This sequence originates from a human donor in good health (CMV status not recorded). Some clones in this sample may be carry-over from other donors' samples. The rearrangement uses TRBV28 and TRBJ2-2; either TRBD1 or TRBD2 may fit D (5 bases each). Source: cultured CD8+ T cells from PBMCs, taken from culture after CMV antigen stimulation. CDR3 loop: CASSRGIGAGELFF. CDR3 nucleotides: TGTGCCAGCAGTCGAGGGATAGGGGCCGGGGAGCTGTTTTTT.